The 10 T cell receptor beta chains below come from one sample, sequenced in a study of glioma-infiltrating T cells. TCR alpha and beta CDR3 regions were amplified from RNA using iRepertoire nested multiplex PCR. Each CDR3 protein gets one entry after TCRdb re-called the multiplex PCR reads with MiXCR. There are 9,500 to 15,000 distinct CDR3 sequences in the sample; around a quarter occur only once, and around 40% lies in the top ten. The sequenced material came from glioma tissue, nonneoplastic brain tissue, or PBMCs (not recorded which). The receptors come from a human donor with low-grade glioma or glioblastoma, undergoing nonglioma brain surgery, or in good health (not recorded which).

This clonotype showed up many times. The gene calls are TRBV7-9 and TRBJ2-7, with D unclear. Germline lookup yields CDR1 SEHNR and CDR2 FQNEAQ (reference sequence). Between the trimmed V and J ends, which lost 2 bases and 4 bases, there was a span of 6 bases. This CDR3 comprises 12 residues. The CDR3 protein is CASSLSLYEQYF. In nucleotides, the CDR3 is TGTGCCAGCAGCTTAAGTCTGTACGAGCAGTACTTC.

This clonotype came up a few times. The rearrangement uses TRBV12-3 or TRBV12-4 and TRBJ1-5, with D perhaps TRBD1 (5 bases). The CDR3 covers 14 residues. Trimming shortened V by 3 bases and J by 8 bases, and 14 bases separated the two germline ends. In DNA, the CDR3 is TGTGCCAGCAGTTTGGGGGGACCGCGCGAGCCCCAGCATTTT. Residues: CASSLGGPREPQHF.

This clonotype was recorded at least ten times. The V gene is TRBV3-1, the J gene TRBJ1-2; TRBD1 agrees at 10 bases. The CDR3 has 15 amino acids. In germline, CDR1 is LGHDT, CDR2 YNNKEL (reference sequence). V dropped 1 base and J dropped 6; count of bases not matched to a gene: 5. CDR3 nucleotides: TGTGCCAGCAGCCAAGGATGGGGGACAGGGGATGGCTACACCTTC. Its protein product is CASSQGWGTGDGYTF. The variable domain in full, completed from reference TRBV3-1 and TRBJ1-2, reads DTAVSQTPKYLVTQMGNDKSIKCEQNLGHDTMYWYKQDSKKFLKIMFSYNNKELIINETVPNRFSPKSPDKAHLNLHINSLELGDSAVYFCASSQGWGTGDGYTFGSGTRLTVV.

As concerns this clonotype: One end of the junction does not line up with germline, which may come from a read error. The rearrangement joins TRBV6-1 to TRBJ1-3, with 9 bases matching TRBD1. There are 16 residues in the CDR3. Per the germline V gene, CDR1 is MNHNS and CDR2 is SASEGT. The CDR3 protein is CASSPPRTGEGNTIYF. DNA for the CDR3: TGCGCCAGCAGTCCGCCTCGGACAGGGGAAGGAAACACCATATATTTT.

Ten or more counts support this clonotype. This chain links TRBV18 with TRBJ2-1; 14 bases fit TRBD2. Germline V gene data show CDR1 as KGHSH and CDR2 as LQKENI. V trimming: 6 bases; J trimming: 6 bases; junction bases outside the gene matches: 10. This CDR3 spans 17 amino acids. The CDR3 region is CASSVRLAGGPLNEQFF. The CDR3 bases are TGTGCCAGCTCTGTCAGACTAGCGGGAGGGCCCCTCAATGAGCAGTTCTTC. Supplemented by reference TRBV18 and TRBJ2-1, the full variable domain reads NAGVMQNPRHLVRRRGQEARLRCSPMKGHSHVYWYRQLPEEGLKFMVYLQKENIIDESGMPKERFSAEFPKEGPSILRIQQVVRGDSAAYFCASSVRLAGGPLNEQFFGPGTRLTVL.

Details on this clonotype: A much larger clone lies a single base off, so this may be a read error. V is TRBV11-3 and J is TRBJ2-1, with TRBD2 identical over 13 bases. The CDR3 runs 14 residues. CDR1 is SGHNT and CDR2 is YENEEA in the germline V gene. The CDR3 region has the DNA TGTGTCAGCAGCTGGACTAGCGGGAGCAATGAGCAGTTCTTC. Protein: CVSSWTSGSNEQFF.

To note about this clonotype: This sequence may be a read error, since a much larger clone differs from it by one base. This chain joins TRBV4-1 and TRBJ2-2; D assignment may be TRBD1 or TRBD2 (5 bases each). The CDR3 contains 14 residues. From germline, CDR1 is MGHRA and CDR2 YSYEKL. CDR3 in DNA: TGTGCCAGCAGCCAACGGGACCAGCCCTGGGAGCTGTTTTTT. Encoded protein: CASSQRDQPWELFF.

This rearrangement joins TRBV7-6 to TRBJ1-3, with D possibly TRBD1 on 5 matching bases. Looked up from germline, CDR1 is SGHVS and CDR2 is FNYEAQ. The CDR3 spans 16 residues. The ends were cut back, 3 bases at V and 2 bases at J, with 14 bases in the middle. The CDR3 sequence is CASSFNTGIAGNTIYF. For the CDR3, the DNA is TGTGCCAGCAGCTTTAACACAGGCATCGCTGGAAACACCATATATTTT.

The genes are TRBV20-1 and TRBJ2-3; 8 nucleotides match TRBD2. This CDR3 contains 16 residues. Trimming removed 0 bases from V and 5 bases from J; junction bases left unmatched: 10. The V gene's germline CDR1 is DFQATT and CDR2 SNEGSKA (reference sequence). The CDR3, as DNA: TGCAGTGCTAGAGATCGGAGCGGGAGTGTTGGAGATACGCAGTATTTT. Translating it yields CSARDRSGSVGDTQYF.

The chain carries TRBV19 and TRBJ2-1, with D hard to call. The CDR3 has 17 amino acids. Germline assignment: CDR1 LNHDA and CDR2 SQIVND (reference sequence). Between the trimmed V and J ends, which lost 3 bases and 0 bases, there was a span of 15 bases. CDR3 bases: TGTGCCAGTAGTATCTTGTTCTCCCTGAGCTCCTACAATGAGCAGTTCTTC. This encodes CASSILFSLSSYNEQFF.